This T cell receptor (beta chain) was observed in a study of graft-versus-host responses after intestinal transplantation. Study context: In this cohort, recipients had multivisceral, liver-intestinal, or isolated intestinal transplants.

Note on this clone: Its matching antigen is unknown.

Profiled with immunoSEQ multiplex PCR; TCRdb holds only in-frame clones, not every one. The sample holds 77,000 or so clones; about 94% are singletons and the top ten take less than 0.65%. The CDR3 has 12 residues. V dropped 5 bases and J dropped 3 bases, with 8 bases sitting between them. CDR1 and CDR2 (germline): SGHAT, FQNNGV. J is TRBJ2-7 and V is TRBV11-2; D is ambiguous. The TCR originated in a human donor who received an intestinal transplant. The source was unstimulated CD8+ T cells sorted from spleen or lymph node cells, collected before intestinal transplant. The chain's CDR3 is CASSGGNYEQYF. Written as DNA, the CDR3 is TGTGCCAGCAGCGGTGGAAACTACGAGCAGTACTTC.